The TCR beta chain under discussion was sequenced for a study of identical twins. Study-level points and caveats: The models gave estimates that fell short of the out-of-frame TCR alpha sharing seen in monozygotic twins.

The table lists this clonotype with a count of one. Antigen unknown. A universal primer site was incorporated via template switching, and the cDNA contained unique molecular identifiers. TCRdb recomputed calls from the 5' RACE reads with MiXCR, one row per CDR3 protein. The table shows under 450,000 distinct CDR3 sequences, with approximately 18% occurring only once. Germline V gene data show CDR1 as SNHLY and CDR2 as FYNNEI. The ends lost 6 bases at V and 6 bases at J; junction bases unmatched: 3. CDR3 length: 15 amino acids. The receptor comes from a man between 45 and 60 years old in good health. The chain combines TRBV2 with TRBJ2-1; 15 bases line up with TRBD2. Specimen: naive T cells sorted from blood. In DNA, the CDR3 is TGTGCCAGCAGGGGACTAGCGGGAGGAGGCAATGAGCAGTTCTTC. Protein: CASRGLAGGGNEQFF.